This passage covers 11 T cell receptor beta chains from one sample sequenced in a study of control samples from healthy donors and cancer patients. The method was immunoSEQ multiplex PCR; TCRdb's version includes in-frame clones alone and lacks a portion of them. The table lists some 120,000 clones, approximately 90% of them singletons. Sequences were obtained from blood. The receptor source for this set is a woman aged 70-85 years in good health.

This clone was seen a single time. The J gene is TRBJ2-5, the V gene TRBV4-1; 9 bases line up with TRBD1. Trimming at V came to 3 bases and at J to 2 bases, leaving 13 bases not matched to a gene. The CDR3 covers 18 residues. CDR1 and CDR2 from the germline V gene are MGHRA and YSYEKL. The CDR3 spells CASSQGKYGTGRQETQYF. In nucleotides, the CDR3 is TGCGCCAGCAGCCAGGGAAAATACGGGACAGGGAGGCAAGAGACCCAGTACTTC.

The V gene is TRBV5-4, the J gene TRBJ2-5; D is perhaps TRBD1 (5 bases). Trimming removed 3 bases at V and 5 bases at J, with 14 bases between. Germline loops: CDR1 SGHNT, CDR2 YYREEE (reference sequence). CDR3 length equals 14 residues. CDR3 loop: CASSSGRGRETQYF. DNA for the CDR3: TGTGCCAGCAGCTCAGGAAGGGGTAGGGAGACCCAGTACTTC. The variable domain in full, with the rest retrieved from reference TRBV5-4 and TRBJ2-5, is ETGVTQSPTHLIKTRGQQVTLRCSSQSGHNTVSWYQQALGQGPQFIFQYYREEENGRGNFPPRFSGLQFPNYSSELNVNALELDDSALYLCASSSGRGRETQYFGPGTRLLVL.

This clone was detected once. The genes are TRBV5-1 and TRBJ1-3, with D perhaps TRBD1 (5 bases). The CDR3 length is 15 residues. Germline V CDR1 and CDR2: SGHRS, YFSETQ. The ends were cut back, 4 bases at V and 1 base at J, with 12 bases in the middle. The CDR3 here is CASSRGDLSGNTIYF. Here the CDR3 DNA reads TGCGCCAGCAGCAGAGGGGACCTATCTGGAAACACCATATATTTT.

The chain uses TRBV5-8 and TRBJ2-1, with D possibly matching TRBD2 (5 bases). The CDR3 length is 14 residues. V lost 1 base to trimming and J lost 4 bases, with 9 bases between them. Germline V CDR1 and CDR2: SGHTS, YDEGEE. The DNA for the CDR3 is TGTGCCAGCAGCTTGTCCTCGGGATACAATGAGCAGTTCTTC. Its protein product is CASSLSSGYNEQFF.

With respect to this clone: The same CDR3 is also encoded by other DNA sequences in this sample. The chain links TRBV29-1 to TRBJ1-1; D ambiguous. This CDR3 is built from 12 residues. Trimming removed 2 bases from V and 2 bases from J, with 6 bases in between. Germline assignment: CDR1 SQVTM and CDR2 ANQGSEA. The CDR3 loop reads CSVEPGNTEAFF. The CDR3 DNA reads TGCAGCGTTGAACCAGGTAACACTGAAGCTTTCTTT.

Written as DNA, the CDR3 is TGCGCCAGCAGCTTAAAAAGAGGCTCAGACTACGAGCAGTACTTC. It specifies CASSLKRGSDYEQYF. The chain links TRBV5-1 to TRBJ2-7; no clear D gene. The V end lost 2 bases, the J end lost 3 bases, and 15 bases lay between the germline ends. Germline V gives CDR1 SGHRS, CDR2 YFSETQ. The CDR3 runs to 15 residues.

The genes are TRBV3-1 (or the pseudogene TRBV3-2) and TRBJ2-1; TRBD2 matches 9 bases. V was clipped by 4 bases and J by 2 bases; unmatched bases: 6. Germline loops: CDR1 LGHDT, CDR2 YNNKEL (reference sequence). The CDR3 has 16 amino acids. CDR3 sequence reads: CASSRPGGGAYNEQFF. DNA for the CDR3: TGTGCCAGCAGCCGACCTGGCGGGGGGGCCTACAATGAGCAGTTCTTC.

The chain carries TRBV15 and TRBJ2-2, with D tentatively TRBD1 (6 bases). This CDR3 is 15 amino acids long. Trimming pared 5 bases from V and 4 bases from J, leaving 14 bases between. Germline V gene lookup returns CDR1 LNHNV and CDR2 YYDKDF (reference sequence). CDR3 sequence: CATSATGQSTGELFF. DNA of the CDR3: TGTGCCACCAGCGCGACGGGACAATCCACCGGGGAGCTGTTTTTT.

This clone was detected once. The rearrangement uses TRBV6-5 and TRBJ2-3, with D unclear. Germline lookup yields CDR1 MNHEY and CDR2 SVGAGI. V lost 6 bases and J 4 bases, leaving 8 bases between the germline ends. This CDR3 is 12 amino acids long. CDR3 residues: CASRTTSDTQYF. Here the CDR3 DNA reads TGTGCCAGCAGGACCACTTCAGATACGCAGTATTTT.

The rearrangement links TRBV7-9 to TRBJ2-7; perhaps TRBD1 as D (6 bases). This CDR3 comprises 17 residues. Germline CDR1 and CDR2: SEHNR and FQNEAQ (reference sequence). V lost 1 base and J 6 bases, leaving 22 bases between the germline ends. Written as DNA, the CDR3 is TGTGCCAGCAGCTTAGGTGGGACACAAGGTCTAGGGACCGAGCAGTACTTC. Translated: CASSLGGTQGLGTEQYF.

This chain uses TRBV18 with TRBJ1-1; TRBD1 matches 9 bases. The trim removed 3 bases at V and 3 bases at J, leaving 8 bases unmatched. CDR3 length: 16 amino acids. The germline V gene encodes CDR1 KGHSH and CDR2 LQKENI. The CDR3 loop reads CASSPGQGRVDTEAFF. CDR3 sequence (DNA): TGTGCCAGCTCACCGGGACAGGGAAGAGTAGACACTGAAGCTTTCTTT.